A selection of T cell receptor beta chains follows, all from one sample in a study of OX40 agonist ivuxolimab in advanced cancers. Sequencing was performed with immunoSEQ multiplex PCR; in TCRdb, only in-frame clones are kept and a portion is missing. The sample holds approximately 76,000 clones, 86% seen once. Sequenced material: CD4+ or CD8+ T cells sorted from blood, taken in a trial of the OX40 agonist ivuxolimab. The receptors originated from an adult with an advanced solid tumor such as melanoma, head and neck, liver or kidney cancer. CDR3s leave out the opening cysteine and the closing phenylalanine or tryptophan. A D gene is named only where the DNA matches it firmly. Clone size is given for some rows only: seen once, a few or many times, or a class if the clone is expanded.

v_call: TRBV7-3; clone_size: .; j_call: TRBJ2-3; d_call: TRBD2; cdr3_aa: ASSLIHSGKYLDTQY
v_call: TRBV5-5; clone_size: .; j_call: TRBJ2-7; d_call: TRBD1; cdr3_aa: ASTVRDSYEQY
v_call: TRBV7-2; clone_size: .; j_call: TRBJ1-3; d_call: .; cdr3_aa: ASSLGRAGNTIY
v_call: TRBV18; clone_size: once; j_call: TRBJ2-5; d_call: .; cdr3_aa: ASSPSEETQY
v_call: TRBV6-5; clone_size: .; j_call: TRBJ1-1; d_call: .; cdr3_aa: ASNQDRMNTEAF
v_call: TRBV7-9; clone_size: once; j_call: TRBJ2-7; d_call: .; cdr3_aa: ASSLDLGFY
v_call: TRBV28; clone_size: once; j_call: TRBJ1-3; d_call: .; cdr3_aa: ASSFLGNTIY
v_call: TRBV10-3; clone_size: .; j_call: TRBJ2-7; d_call: .; cdr3_aa: AISESVGYEQY
v_call: TRBV4-3; clone_size: .; j_call: TRBJ1-2; d_call: .; cdr3_aa: ASSPQTALTNYGYT
v_call: TRBV9; clone_size: .; j_call: TRBJ1-1; d_call: TRBD1; cdr3_aa: ASSVGQGGTEAF
v_call: TRBV4-2; clone_size: few; j_call: TRBJ1-5; d_call: .; cdr3_aa: ASSQHQGGSNQPQH